A single sample gave rise to the 25 T cell receptor beta chains below, sequenced in a study of Tregs in tolerant kidney transplant recipients. Clones were read by immunoSEQ multiplex PCR, and TCRdb kept only the in-frame ones, dropping some. This sample contains more than 45,000 clones. The sample in question was CD4+ T cells from blood, obtained before the transplant. These receptors originate from a human donor who received a combined kidney and bone marrow transplant.

Details on this clone: The CDR3 end lies 3 residues beyond the end of the read and is filled in from the germline J gene. J is TRBJ2-7 and V is TRBV29-1, with TRBD2 matching 7 bases. Trimming cost V 3 bases and J 5 bases; bases outside gene matches: 4. This CDR3 contains 12 residues. CDR1 is SQVTM, CDR2 ANQGSEA, per germline. The CDR3 bases that were read are TGCAGCGTTGAGGGGACTATCGACGAG. Translated: CSVEGTIDE. The full CDR3 protein is CSVEGTIDEQYF.

In regard to this clone: The CDR3 extends 3 residues past the end of the read, so its final part is completed from the germline J gene. The V and J genes are TRBV11-2 and TRBJ2-7, with D uncertain. Germline CDR1 SGHAT, CDR2 FQNNGV. The CDR3 covers 11 residues. The V end lost 4 bases, the J end lost 5 bases, and 6 bases lay between the germline ends. The DNA read from the CDR3 is TGTGCCAGCAGCTCGGTGGACGAG. It encodes CASSSVDE. The entire CDR3 protein is CASSSVDEQYF.

To note about this clone: The read falls 3 residues short of the CDR3 end, and the missing part is taken from the germline J gene. The chain combines TRBV19 with TRBJ1-1; 7 positions match TRBD1. CDR3 length: 15 residues. CDR1 and CDR2 from the germline V gene are LNHDA and SQIVND (reference sequence). After removal of 4 bases from V and 2 bases from J, the junction contained 7 bases not matched to a gene. CDR3 residues: CASSKTGVDNTEAFF. The sequenced part of the CDR3 DNA is TGTGCCAGTAGTAAAACAGGGGTAGACAACACTGAA.

To note about this clone: The read ends 3 residues early relative to the CDR3; the germline J gene fills the gap. V usage is TRBV19 and J usage is TRBJ2-4; D is uncertain. CDR3 length equals 12 residues. V was shortened by 5 bases and J by 7 bases, with 9 bases between the two germline ends. Per germline, CDR1 LNHDA and CDR2 SQIVND (reference sequence). The CDR3 region is CASSAQANIQYF. Incomplete CDR3 DNA: TGTGCCAGTAGTGCCCAGGCCAACATT.

Measured by frequency, this clone is medium-sized (0.01 to 0.1%). The observed sequence ends 3 residues before the CDR3 terminus, with the missing tail filled in from the germline J gene. J is TRBJ1-4 and V is TRBV29-1; D unresolved. From germline, CDR1 is SQVTM and CDR2 ANQGSEA. This CDR3 has 14 amino acids. Trimming took off 2 bases at V and 3 bases at J, with 10 bases between the two ends. CDR3 protein: CSVETDTANEKLFF. The part of the CDR3 DNA that was read is TGCAGCGTTGAAACTGATACGGCTAATGAAAAA.

Comments on this clone: The read is 3 residues too short to cover the CDR3 end, so that end is filled in from the germline J gene. The chain links TRBV5-1 to TRBJ1-2, with D unresolved. This CDR3 has 13 residues. Deletions cut 4 bases from V and 4 bases from J, with 11 bases between. Germline V lookup: CDR1 SGHRS, CDR2 YFSETQ. This CDR3 is CASSLRTSYGYTF. Partial CDR3 DNA: TGCGCCAGCAGCCTACGGACTTCCTATGGC.

Concerning this clone: The CDR3 extends 3 residues past the end of the read, so its final part is completed from the germline J gene. The V gene is TRBV7-2, the J gene TRBJ2-3; D gene unclear. This CDR3 has 12 amino acids. In germline, CDR1 is SGHTA, CDR2 FQGNSA. CDR3 DNA (partial): TGTGCCAGCAGCTTTGGGCGTCAGACG. Amino acid sequence: CASSFGRQT. Given in full, the CDR3 is CASSFGRQTQYF. The whole variable domain, remainder taken from reference TRBV7-2 and TRBJ2-3, is GAGVSQSPSNKVTEKGKDVELRCDPISGHTALYWYRQSLGQGLEFLIYFQGNSAPDKSGLPSDRFSAERTGGSVSTLTIQRTQQEDSAVYLCASSFGRQTQYFGPGTRLTVL.

On this clone itself: The read gets to within 3 residues of the CDR3 end, and the germline J gene fills in the rest. The rearrangement links TRBV7-2 to TRBJ1-5, with D maybe TRBD1 (6 bases). The CDR3 extends over 13 amino acids. V dropped 3 bases and J dropped 4 bases, with 7 bases sitting between them. Germline V gives CDR1 SGHTA, CDR2 FQGNSA. The part of the CDR3 DNA that was read is TGTGCCAGCAGCTTTGACAGGAATCAGCCC. Translated, it gives CASSFDRNQP. The CDR3 as a whole reads CASSFDRNQPQHF.

As to this clone: The read gets to within 3 residues of the CDR3 end, and the germline J gene fills in the rest. The chain has TRBV19 and TRBJ1-5; no clear D gene. Germline CDR1 LNHDA, CDR2 SQIVND (reference sequence). The CDR3 consists of 13 residues. V lost 1 base and J lost 9, with 10 bases in between. The sequenced part of the CDR3 DNA is TGTGCCAGTAGTATAGGGGCGTTGGGGCCC. Its protein is CASSIGALGP. The whole CDR3 reads CASSIGALGPQHF.

As for this clone: The read ends 3 residues before the CDR3 terminus; that terminus is restored from the germline J gene. The V and J genes are TRBV7-3 and TRBJ2-5; maybe TRBD1 (5 bases). The CDR3 contains 13 residues. V was cut by 3 bases and J by 3 bases, with 8 bases left in between. Per germline, CDR1 SGHTA and CDR2 FQGTGA. The sequenced CDR3 bases are TGTGCCAGCAGCTTGAGCAGGGAAGAGACC. This sequence encodes CASSLSREET. The full CDR3 protein is CASSLSREETQYF. Supplemented by reference TRBV7-3 and TRBJ2-5, the full variable domain reads GAGVSQTPSNKVTEKGKYVELRCDPISGHTALYWYRQSLGQGPEFLIYFQGTGAADDSGLPNDRFFAVRPEGSVSTLKIQRTERGDSAVYLCASSLSREETQYFGPGTRLLVL.

A word on this clone: The read gets to within 3 residues of the CDR3 end, and the germline J gene fills in the rest. The chain has TRBV6-2 or TRBV6-3 and TRBJ2-1, with D perhaps matching TRBD2 (6 bases). Trimming removed 6 bases from V and 5 bases from J, with 17 bases in between. The CDR3 totals 15 residues. Germline values: CDR1 MNHEY, CDR2 SVGEGT. The part of the CDR3 DNA that was read is TGTGCCAGCAGGGGTCGCGGGGTAGGCGACAATGAG. Amino acid sequence: CASRGRGVGDNE. The whole CDR3 protein reads CASRGRGVGDNEQFF.

As for this clone: Read data end 3 residues before the CDR3 end; the end is taken from the germline J gene. V gene TRBV11-1 combines with J gene TRBJ1-1; D gene unclear. V lost 5 bases to trimming and J lost 1 base, with 11 bases between them. CDR1 SGHAT and CDR2 FQDESV come from the germline V gene (reference sequence). The CDR3 loop spans 14 amino acids. CDR3 bases read: TGTGCCAGCAGCGCCTTAACAGCGAACACTGAA. This encodes CASSALTANTE. The complete CDR3 sequence is CASSALTANTEAFF. Variable domain in full (rest from reference TRBV11-1 and TRBJ1-1): EAEVAQSPRYKITEKSQAVAFWCDPISGHATLYWYRQILGQGPELLVQFQDESVVDDSQLPKDRFSAERLKGVDSTLKIQPAELGDSAMYLCASSALTANTEAFFGQGTRLTVV.

The sequenced CDR3 bases are TGTGCCAGCAGCTTAGATACAGGGTCAGATACG. Translation gives CASSLDTGSDT. In full, the CDR3 is CASSLDTGSDTQYF. This chain connects TRBV7-2 to TRBJ2-3; possible D gene TRBD1, 6 bases. The read stops 3 residues short of the end of the CDR3; the missing end is completed from the germline J gene. CDR3 length equals 14 residues. CDR1 is SGHTA and CDR2 is FQGNSA in the germline V gene. Between the trimmed V and J ends, which lost 1 base and 4 bases, there was a span of 9 bases.

About this clone itself: The read ends 3 residues early relative to the CDR3; the germline J gene fills the gap. V usage is TRBV2 and J usage is TRBJ2-2; 10 positions agree with TRBD1. CDR3 size: 13 residues. Germline trimming cut 6 bases from V and 6 bases from J; bases unmatched to any gene: 1. Germline CDR1 is SNHLY and CDR2 is FYNNEI. The part of the CDR3 DNA that was read is TGTGCCAGCAGCGGGACAGGGGCCGGGGAG. This codes for CASSGTGAGE. The CDR3 in its entirety is CASSGTGAGELFF.

Details on this clone: The CDR3 end falls 3 residues outside the read, so it is completed with the germline J gene. This chain uses TRBV20-1 with TRBJ2-5; 10 bases line up with TRBD2. Trimming at V came to 6 bases and at J to 2 bases, leaving 3 bases not matched to a gene. CDR3 size: 13 residues. Per germline, CDR1 DFQATT and CDR2 SNEGSKA (reference sequence). CDR3 region: CSAGGLAQETQYF. The DNA read from the CDR3 is TGCAGTGCGGGGGGACTAGCGCAAGAGACC.

In regard to this clone: The CDR3 end falls 3 residues outside the read, so it is completed with the germline J gene. The chain employs TRBV5-3 and TRBJ2-7; TRBD1 is a possible D gene (6 bases). TRBV5-3 is designated an ORF whose function remains uncertain. The ends were cut back, 4 bases at V and 3 bases at J, with 14 bases in the middle. The CDR3 contains 14 residues. CDR3 DNA (partial): TGTGCCAGAAGCCAAGAACTAGGGGGCTACGAG. Translating gives CARSQELGGYE. The full CDR3 is CARSQELGGYEQYF.

Turning to this clone: From the germline J gene comes the end of the CDR3, since the read stops 3 residues before it. This chain uses TRBV7-2 with TRBJ1-4, with 8 positions matching TRBD1. This CDR3 comprises 14 residues. V shed 3 bases, J shed 7 bases, and the junction held 4 bases outside the gene matches. Germline CDR1 and CDR2: SGHTA and FQGNSA. The sequenced part of the CDR3 DNA is TGTGCCAGCAGCTTCAGGGGGCAGGGTGAAAAA. It encodes CASSFRGQGEK. The entire CDR3 protein is CASSFRGQGEKLFF.

A remark on this clone: The CDR3 extends 3 residues past the end of the read, so its final part is completed from the germline J gene. The chain joins TRBV19 to TRBJ1-5; tentatively, D is TRBD1 (6 bases). Trimming removed 9 bases from V and 6 bases from J, with 12 bases in between. This CDR3 region has 12 residues. The germline V gene has CDR1 LNHDA and CDR2 SQIVND (reference sequence). Partial CDR3 DNA: TGTGCCAGAACAGGGCTATGTCAGCCC. Translating gives CARTGLCQP. The whole CDR3 sequence is CARTGLCQPQHF.

To note about this clone: From the germline J gene comes the end of the CDR3, since the read stops 3 residues before it. The V gene is TRBV7-3, the J gene TRBJ2-7, with 8 positions matching TRBD1. Germline V gene data show CDR1 as SGHTA and CDR2 as FQGTGA. CDR3 size: 13 residues. The V and J ends lost 4 bases and 6 bases, in that order; junction bases with no gene match: 5. The DNA read from the CDR3 is TGTGCCAGCAGCTCGGGACAGGCGGGCGAG. This gives the protein CASSSGQAGE. The complete CDR3 sequence is CASSSGQAGEQYF.

On this clone itself: The CDR3 goes on 3 residues after the read ends, and that part is filled in from the germline J gene. The V and J genes are TRBV10-3 and TRBJ2-3; 9 bases align to TRBD1. The CDR3 runs to 12 residues. V lost 10 bases and J lost 4; bases outside the gene matches: 3. From germline, CDR1 is ENHRY and CDR2 SYGVKD. The CDR3 spells CATTGGADTQYF. Incomplete CDR3 DNA: TGTGCCACCACAGGGGGCGCAGATACG.

With respect to this clone: The CDR3 end lies 3 residues beyond the end of the read and is filled in from the germline J gene. V gene TRBV19 combines with J gene TRBJ1-5; the D is unclear. In germline, CDR1 is LNHDA, CDR2 SQIVND (reference sequence). There are 15 residues in the CDR3. V lost 0 bases, J lost 1 base, and 7 bases lay in between. The part of the CDR3 DNA that was read is TGTGCCAGTAGTATAGAACCTATAAGCAATCAGCCC. Translated: CASSIEPISNQP. The whole CDR3 sequence reads CASSIEPISNQPQHF.

CDR3 residues: CASSSGGAGEKLFF. CDR3 bases read: TGTGCCAGCAGTTCAGGGGGCGCGGGTGAAAAA. The chain carries TRBV7-2 and TRBJ1-4; 8 nucleotides match TRBD1. The read is 3 residues too short to cover the CDR3 end, so that end is filled in from the germline J gene. V trimming: 6 bases; J trimming: 7 bases; junction bases outside the gene matches: 7. This CDR3 is built from 14 residues. Per the germline V gene, CDR1 is SGHTA and CDR2 is FQGNSA.

In the case of this clone: Read sequence stops 3 residues before the CDR3 end, and the germline J gene provides the missing end. This sequence joins TRBV7-2 and TRBJ2-1; possibly TRBD2 for D (6 bases). This CDR3 spans 13 amino acids. Trimming removed 10 bases from V and 4 bases from J, with 14 bases in between. The germline V gene encodes CDR1 SGHTA and CDR2 FQGNSA. The CDR3 reads CATRAGRYNEQFF. The sequenced CDR3 bases are TGTGCCACCAGAGCGGGTAGATACAATGAG.

As for this clone: The CDR3 end is not reached by the read, which stops 3 residues before it; the germline J gene fills it in. The V and J genes are TRBV30 and TRBJ1-1; 8 nucleotides line up with TRBD1. Germline V gives CDR1 GTSNPN, CDR2 SVGIG (reference sequence). V was clipped by 8 bases and J by 4 bases; unmatched bases: 6. The CDR3 spans 12 residues. The CDR3 loop reads CANGQGFTEAFF. The CDR3 bases that were read are TGTGCCAACGGACAGGGATTCACTGAA.

In regard to this clone: The read ends 3 residues early relative to the CDR3; the germline J gene fills the gap. The chain has TRBV11-3 and TRBJ1-3, with D possibly TRBD1 on 5 matching bases. Germline CDR1 is SGHNT and CDR2 is YENEEA. Trimming took off 5 bases at V and 0 bases at J, with 11 bases between the two ends. This CDR3 is 15 amino acids long. The covered CDR3 bases are TGTGCCAGCAGCGCAGACAGTCACTCTGGAAACACC. This translates into CASSADSHSGNT. The whole CDR3 protein is CASSADSHSGNTIYF.